This is a list of T cell receptor beta chains from one sample in a study of blood T cell repertoires in COVID-19. Method: immunoSEQ multiplex PCR; TCRdb's copy keeps in-frame clones and lacks some. The profile shows 190,000 or so clones, over 80% of them singletons. Sequenced material: PBMCs or T cells enriched from blood (not recorded which). These receptors all come from a man aged 25-45 years who had recovered from COVID-19. CDR3s include the opening cysteine and the closing phenylalanine or tryptophan. The D gene is left open where the match is weak. Only some rows state a clone size, as once, few, many or a class for expanded clones.

TRBJ2-1 | TRBD1 | TRBV5-5 | NA | TGTGCCAGCAGCTTTACCTGGGACAGTTACAACAATGAGCAGTTCTTC | CASSFTWDSYNNEQFF
TRBJ2-1 | TRBD1 | TRBV5-1 | NA | TGCGCCAGCAGCTTGGACGGGACAGGGAAATATGAGCAGTTCTTC | CASSLDGTGKYEQFF
TRBJ1-1 | NA | TRBV9 | NA | TGTGCCAGCAGCGTAGGGGCAGGTGTGAACACTGAAGCTTTCTTT | CASSVGAGVNTEAFF
TRBJ2-3 | NA | TRBV24-1 | NA | TGTGCCACCAGTGGGGGCGCCGGTATGTATTTT | CATSGGAGMYF
TRBJ2-1 | NA | TRBV3-1/TRBV3-2 | once | TGTGCCAGCAGCCAGTCAGGCGTTTCCTACAATGAGCAGTTCTTC | CASSQSGVSYNEQFF
TRBJ1-2 | TRBD1 | TRBV11-2 | NA | TGTGCCAGCGCCTCCCCAGGGGGCGTTAGGTATGGCTACACCTTC | CASASPGGVRYGYTF
TRBJ1-6 | TRBD1 | TRBV5-1 | NA | TGCGCCAGCAGGATTACAGGGGATAATTCACCCCTCCACTTT | CASRITGDNSPLHF
TRBJ2-3 | TRBD2 | TRBV5-1 | NA | TGCGCCAGCAGCTTGTGCGGGAGCGGGGGGCATGGGACAGATACGCAGTATTTT | CASSLCGSGGHGTDTQYF
TRBJ2-6 | TRBD2 | TRBV10-3 | NA | TGTGCCATCAGTGAGCTGGCGGGGGGTGCGTCTGGGGCCAACGTCCTGACTTTC | CAISELAGGASGANVLTF
TRBJ1-5 | NA | TRBV19 | NA | TGTGCCAGTAGTAACCCTCTCCGGGATAGCAATCAGCCCCAGCATTTT | CASSNPLRDSNQPQHF
TRBJ1-3 | TRBD1 | TRBV29-1 | few | TGCAGCGTTCAGAACAGGGGGATCAACACCATATATTTT | CSVQNRGINTIYF
TRBJ2-1 | TRBD2 | TRBV6-5 | NA | TGTGCCAGCAGTAGGACTAGCGGGGCTGAGCAGTTCTTC | CASSRTSGAEQFF
TRBJ1-3 | NA | TRBV9 | NA | TGTGCCAGCAGCTACCCCCGGGTTATCTCTGGAAACACCATATATTTT | CASSYPRVISGNTIYF
TRBJ2-2 | NA | TRBV6-2/TRBV6-3 | NA | TGTGCCAGCAGTTACTCGTCCAGCGGAAACACCGGGGAGCTGTTTTTT | CASSYSSSGNTGELFF
TRBJ2-2 | TRBD2 | TRBV5-4 | NA | TGTGCCAGCAAACCTAGCGGGATGAACACCGGGGAGCTGTTTTTT | CASKPSGMNTGELFF
TRBJ1-2 | NA | TRBV20-1 | NA | TGCAATTCTGGGGGGGCCCATGGCTACACCTTC | CNSGGAHGYTF
TRBJ2-7 | NA | TRBV6-5 | NA | TGTGCCAGCAGTTACTCGCGGGGGCAGGGATCAGAGCAGTACTTC | CASSYSRGQGSEQYF
TRBJ1-3 | NA | TRBV19 | NA | TGTGCCAGTAGTCAGGGGAATAGACGGAACTCTGGAAACACCATATATTTT | CASSQGNRRNSGNTIYF
TRBJ1-6 | NA | TRBV14 | NA | TGTGCCAGCAATCAAAGGGGGATCAGGACAGTGGATTCACCCCTCCACTTT | CASNQRGIRTVDSPLHF
TRBJ2-7 | TRBD2 | TRBV6-5 | NA | TGTGCCATCGGACTAGCGGGGCATGCTTACGAGCAGTACTTC | CAIGLAGHAYEQYF
TRBJ2-2 | NA | TRBV19 | NA | TGTGCCAGTATTCCCCCTGCAGCCCAGGTAGACACCGGGGAGCTGTTTTTT | CASIPPAAQVDTGELFF
TRBJ2-1 | TRBD2 | TRBV28 | once | TGTGCCAGCAGTTCCCGGACTAGCTATTACAATGAGCAGTTCTTC | CASSSRTSYYNEQFF
TRBJ2-1 | NA | TRBV9 | NA | TGTGCCAGCAGCCCACAGACAGGACCTTACAATGAGCAGTTCTTC | CASSPQTGPYNEQFF
TRBJ1-2 | NA | TRBV6-5 | NA | TGTGCCAGCAGTTACTCGTGGGCAGCAACTAACTATGGCTACACCTTC | CASSYSWAATNYGYTF
TRBJ2-7 | TRBD1 | TRBV6-5 | NA | TGTGCCACCACCCCCCGGGACAGTATGAGCGAGCAGTACTTC | CATTPRDSMSEQYF
TRBJ2-2 | NA | TRBV27 | once | TGTGCCAGCAGTTTATTTATTTTCGGTGAGACCGGGGAGCTGTTTTTT | CASSLFIFGETGELFF
TRBJ2-1 | TRBD1 | TRBV4-3 | NA | TGCGCCAGCAGCCAAGCCCCGGGACAGAACTACAATGAGCAGTTCTTC | CASSQAPGQNYNEQFF
TRBJ1-1 | TRBD1 | TRBV5-8 | NA | TGTGCCAGCAGCTTGATCGGGACAGATGAAGCTTTCTTT | CASSLIGTDEAFF
TRBJ1-5 | NA | TRBV6-5 | NA | TGTGCCAGCAGTTCCCCTCCAGGGGCTGGCAATCAGCCCCAGCATTTT | CASSSPPGAGNQPQHF
TRBJ1-5 | NA | TRBV4-2 | few | TGTGCCAGCAGCCAAGATTGGCCAGACAATCAGCCCCAGCATTTT | CASSQDWPDNQPQHF
TRBJ2-2 | NA | TRBV7-6 | few | TGTGCCAGCAGCTATCCCAGACAGGCCAACACCGGGGAGCTGTTTTTT | CASSYPRQANTGELFF
TRBJ2-1 | NA | TRBV7-9 | NA | TGTGCCAGCAAAGGAGGGAGTCTGGGCCTAACCTACAATGAGCAGTTCTTC | CASKGGSLGLTYNEQFF
TRBJ2-2 | TRBD2 | TRBV30 | NA | TGTGCCTGGAGTCTAGCGGGGGGGCACACCGGGGAGCTGTTTTTT | CAWSLAGGHTGELFF
TRBJ2-7 | NA | TRBV29-1 | NA | TGCAGCGTTGAAGATCGGGCGGGAACCTCCTACGAGCAGTACTTC | CSVEDRAGTSYEQYF
TRBJ2-1 | NA | TRBV6-5 | NA | TGTGCCAGCAGTTACCGTCGATCCCCTATGAATGAGCAGTTCTTC | CASSYRRSPMNEQFF
TRBJ2-5 | NA | TRBV2 | NA | TGTGCCAGCAGGCGGGACAGACAAGAGACCCAGTACTTC | CASRRDRQETQYF
TRBJ2-2 | NA | TRBV30 | NA | TGTGCCTGGCAAGTGAGCACCGGGGAGCTGTTTTTT | CAWQVSTGELFF
TRBJ2-5 | NA | TRBV5-5 | NA | TGTGCCAGCAGCTTGACAGAAGAGACCCAGTACTTC | CASSLTEETQYF
TRBJ2-5 | TRBD2 | TRBV7-9 | NA | TGTGCCAGCAGCCTCGTCCTAGCGGGAGGGCCCCAAGAGACCCAGTACTTC | CASSLVLAGGPQETQYF
TRBJ1-2 | NA | TRBV28 | NA | TGTGCCAGCAGTTTTTTGACAGGCAAGACTAACTATGGCTACACCTTC | CASSFLTGKTNYGYTF
TRBJ2-7 | NA | TRBV5-1 | NA | TGCGCCAGCAGGGACTTCTCGACCTACGAGCAGTACTTC | CASRDFSTYEQYF
TRBJ2-3 | NA | TRBV4-1 | NA | TGCGCCAGCAGCCAAGAACGGGGGGCGGATACGCAGTATTTT | CASSQERGADTQYF
TRBJ1-1 | NA | TRBV7-9 | once | TGTGCCAGCAGCTTAACAGGAAACACTGAAGCTTTCTTT | CASSLTGNTEAFF
TRBJ1-3 | NA | TRBV7-2 | NA | TGTGCCAGCAGCTTAGCGCTACAGGGAAACACCATATATTTT | CASSLALQGNTIYF
TRBJ1-5 | TRBD1 | TRBV30 | NA | TGTGCCTGGAGTGGAACAGGGGGCTCAAGGAGCAATCAGCCCCAGCATTTT | CAWSGTGGSRSNQPQHF
TRBJ2-3 | TRBD1 | TRBV19 | NA | TGTGCCAGTAGAAGACAGGGTTTAGAGGCAGATACGCAGTATTTT | CASRRQGLEADTQYF
TRBJ2-1 | NA | TRBV7-6 | NA | TGTGCCAGCAGCTTAGAGGTTATAGGAGGATCCTACAATGAGCAGTTCTTC | CASSLEVIGGSYNEQFF
TRBJ1-1 | TRBD1 | TRBV6-2/TRBV6-3 | once | TGTGCCAGCAGTTACTCGACAGGGAAGGCTTTCTTT | CASSYSTGKAFF
TRBJ2-5 | NA | TRBV2 | NA | TGTGCCAGCAAGAGAGAGACCCAGTACTTC | CASKRETQYF
TRBJ2-7 | TRBD1 | TRBV6-5 | NA | TGTGCCAGCAGTCCGACCGGACAGGTCTACGAGCAGTACTTC | CASSPTGQVYEQYF
TRBJ1-2 | TRBD1 | TRBV6-5 | NA | TGTGCCAGCAGTTCCGGACAGGGCTATGGCTACACCTTC | CASSSGQGYGYTF
TRBJ1-5 | NA | TRBV4-1 | NA | TGCGCCAGCAGCCAAGATCTGACAGGCGATAGCAATCAGCCCCAGCATTTT | CASSQDLTGDSNQPQHF
TRBJ2-7 | TRBD2 | TRBV7-2 | NA | TGTGCCAGCAGCCTAGCGGGAGGTTCCCACGAGCAGTACTTC | CASSLAGGSHEQYF